This TCR beta chain was documented in a study of blood T cell repertoires in COVID-19. On the study more broadly: Collection of acute and convalescent COVID-19 samples took place in the United States, Italy and Spain. Sample material is recorded as cDNA or gDNA derived from T cells, B-cell-depleted T cells, or PBMCs.

Authors' data handling: For nucleated cells, counts were estimated from reference gene primer amplification. Profiled with immunoSEQ multiplex PCR; TCRdb holds only in-frame clones, not every one. V and J calls and clone size are given by that table; D and trimming were obtained from the DNA. The sample yields tens of thousands of clones, 89% seen once. The V end was cut by 0 bases, the J end by 0 bases, with 5 bases between. Germline loops: CDR1 MNHEY, CDR2 SVGAGI. The CDR3 has 14 residues. The chain is built from TRBV6-5 and TRBJ1-1; D ambiguous. The TCR originated in a man aged 50-59 years with COVID-19, enrolled during active disease. The specimen was peripheral blood. CDR3 loop: CASSYSPVNTEAFF. The CDR3 DNA follows: TGTGCCAGCAGTTACTCCCCGGTGAACACTGAAGCTTTCTTT.